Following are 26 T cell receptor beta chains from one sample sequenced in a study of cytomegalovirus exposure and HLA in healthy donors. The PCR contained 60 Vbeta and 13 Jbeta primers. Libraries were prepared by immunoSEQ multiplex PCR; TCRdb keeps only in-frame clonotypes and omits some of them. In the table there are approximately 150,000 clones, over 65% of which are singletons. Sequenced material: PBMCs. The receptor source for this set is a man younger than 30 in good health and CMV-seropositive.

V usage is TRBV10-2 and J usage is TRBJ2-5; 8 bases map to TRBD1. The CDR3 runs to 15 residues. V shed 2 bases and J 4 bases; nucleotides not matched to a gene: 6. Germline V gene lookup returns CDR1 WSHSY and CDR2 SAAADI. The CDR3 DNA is TGCGCCAGCAGTGAGGGGCAGGGGGCGGGAGAGACCCAGTACTTC. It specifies CASSEGQGAGETQYF.

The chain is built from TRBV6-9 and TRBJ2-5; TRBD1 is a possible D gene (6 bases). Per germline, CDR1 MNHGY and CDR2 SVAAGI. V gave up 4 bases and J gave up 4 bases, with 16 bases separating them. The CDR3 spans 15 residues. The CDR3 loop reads CASSLPPRGGETQYF. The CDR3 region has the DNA TGTGCCAGCAGTTTACCCCCCCGAGGGGGAGAGACCCAGTACTTC.

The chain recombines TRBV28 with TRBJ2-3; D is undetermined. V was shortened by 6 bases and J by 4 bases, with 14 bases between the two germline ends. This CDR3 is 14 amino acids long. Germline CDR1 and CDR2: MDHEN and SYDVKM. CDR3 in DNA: TGTGCCAGCAGCCCCAGTGGGCCCGCAGATACGCAGTATTTT. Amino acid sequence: CASSPSGPADTQYF.

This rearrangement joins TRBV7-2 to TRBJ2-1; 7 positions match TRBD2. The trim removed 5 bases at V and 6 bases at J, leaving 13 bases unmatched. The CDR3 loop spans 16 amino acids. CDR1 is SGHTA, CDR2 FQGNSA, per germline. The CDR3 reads CASSPIGTGGPNEQFF. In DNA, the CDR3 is TGTGCCAGCAGCCCCATCGGGACGGGAGGCCCCAATGAGCAGTTCTTC.

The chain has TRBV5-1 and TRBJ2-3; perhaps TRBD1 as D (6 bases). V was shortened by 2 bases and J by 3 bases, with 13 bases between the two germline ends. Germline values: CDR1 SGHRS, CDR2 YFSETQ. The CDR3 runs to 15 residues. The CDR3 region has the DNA TGCGCCAGCAGCTTAGGCGGACAGATGACAGATACGCAGTATTTT. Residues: CASSLGGQMTDTQYF.

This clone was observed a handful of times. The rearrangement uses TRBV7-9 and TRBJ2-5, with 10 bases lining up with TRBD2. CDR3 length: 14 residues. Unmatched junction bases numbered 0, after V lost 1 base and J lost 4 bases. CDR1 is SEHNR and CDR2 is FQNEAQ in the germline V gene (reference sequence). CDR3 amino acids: CASSLGLAGETQYF. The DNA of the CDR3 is TGTGCCAGCAGCTTAGGACTAGCGGGAGAGACCCAGTACTTC.

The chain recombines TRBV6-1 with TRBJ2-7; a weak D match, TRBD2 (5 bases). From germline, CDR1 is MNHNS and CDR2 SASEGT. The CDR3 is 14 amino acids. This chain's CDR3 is CASREDYRPYEQYV. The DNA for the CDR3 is TGTGCCAGCAGAGAAGACTATAGACCCTACGAGCAGTACGTC.

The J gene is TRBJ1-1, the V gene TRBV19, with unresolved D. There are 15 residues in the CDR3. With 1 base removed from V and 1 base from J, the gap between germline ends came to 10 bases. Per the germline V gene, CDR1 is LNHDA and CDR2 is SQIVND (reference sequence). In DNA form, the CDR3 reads TGTGCCAGTAGTATAGCGATGATGAGGAACACTGAAGCTTTCTTT. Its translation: CASSIAMMRNTEAFF.

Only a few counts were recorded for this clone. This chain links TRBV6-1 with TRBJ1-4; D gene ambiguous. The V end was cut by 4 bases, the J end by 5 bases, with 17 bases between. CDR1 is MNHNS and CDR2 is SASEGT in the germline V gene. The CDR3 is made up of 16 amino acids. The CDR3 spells CASSGRAGSMNEKLFF. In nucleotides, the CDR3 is TGTGCCAGCAGTGGGAGAGCCGGGTCCATGAATGAAAAACTGTTTTTT.

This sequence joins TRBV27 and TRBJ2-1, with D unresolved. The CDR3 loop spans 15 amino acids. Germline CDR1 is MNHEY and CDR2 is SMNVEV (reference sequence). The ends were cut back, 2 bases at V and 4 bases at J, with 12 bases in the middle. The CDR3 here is CASSLVWQSYNEQFF. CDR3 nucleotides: TGTGCCAGCAGTTTAGTGTGGCAGTCTTACAATGAGCAGTTCTTC.

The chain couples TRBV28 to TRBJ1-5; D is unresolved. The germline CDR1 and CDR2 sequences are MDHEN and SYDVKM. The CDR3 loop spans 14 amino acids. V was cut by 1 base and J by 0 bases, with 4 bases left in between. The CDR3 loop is CASSLSDSNQPQHF. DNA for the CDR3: TGTGCCAGCAGTTTATCAGATAGCAATCAGCCCCAGCATTTT.

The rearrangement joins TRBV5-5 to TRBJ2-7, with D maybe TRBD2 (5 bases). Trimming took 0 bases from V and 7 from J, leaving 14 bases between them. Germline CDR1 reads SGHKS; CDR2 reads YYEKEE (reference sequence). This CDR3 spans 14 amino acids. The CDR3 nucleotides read TGTGCCAGCAGCTTGGAGGTCGGGGTCTGGGAGCAGTACGTC. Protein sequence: CASSLEVGVWEQYV.

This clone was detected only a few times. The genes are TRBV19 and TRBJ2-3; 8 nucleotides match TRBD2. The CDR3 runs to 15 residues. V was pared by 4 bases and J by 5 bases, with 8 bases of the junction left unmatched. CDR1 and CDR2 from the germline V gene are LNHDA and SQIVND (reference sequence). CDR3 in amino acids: CASSTSGSVGDTQYF. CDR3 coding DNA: TGTGCCAGTAGTACGAGCGGGAGTGTAGGAGATACGCAGTATTTT.

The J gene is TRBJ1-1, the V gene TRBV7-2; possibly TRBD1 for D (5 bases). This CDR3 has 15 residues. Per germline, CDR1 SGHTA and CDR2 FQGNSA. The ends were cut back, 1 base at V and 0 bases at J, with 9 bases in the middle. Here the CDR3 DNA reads TGTGCCAGCAGCTTAGTGGGGCAGATGAACACTGAAGCTTTCTTT. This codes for CASSLVGQMNTEAFF.

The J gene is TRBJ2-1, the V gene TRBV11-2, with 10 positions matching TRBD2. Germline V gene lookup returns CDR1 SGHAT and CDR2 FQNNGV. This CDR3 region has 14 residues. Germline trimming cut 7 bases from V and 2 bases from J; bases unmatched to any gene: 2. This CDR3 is CASNLAGAYNEQFF. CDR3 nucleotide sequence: TGTGCCAGCAACCTAGCGGGGGCCTACAATGAGCAGTTCTTC.

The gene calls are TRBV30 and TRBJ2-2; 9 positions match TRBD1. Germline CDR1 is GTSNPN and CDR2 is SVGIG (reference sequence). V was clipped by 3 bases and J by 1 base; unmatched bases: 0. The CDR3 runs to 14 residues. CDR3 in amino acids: CAWRDRGNTGELFF. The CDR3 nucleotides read TGTGCCTGGAGGGACAGGGGGAACACCGGGGAGCTGTTTTTT.

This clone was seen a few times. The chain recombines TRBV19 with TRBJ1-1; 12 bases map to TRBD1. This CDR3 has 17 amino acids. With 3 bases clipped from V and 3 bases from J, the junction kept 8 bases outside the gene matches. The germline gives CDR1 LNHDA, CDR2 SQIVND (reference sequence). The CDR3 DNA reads TGTGCCAGTAGTATTATTGGGACAGGGGGCGCGGACACTGAAGCTTTCTTT. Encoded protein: CASSIIGTGGADTEAFF.

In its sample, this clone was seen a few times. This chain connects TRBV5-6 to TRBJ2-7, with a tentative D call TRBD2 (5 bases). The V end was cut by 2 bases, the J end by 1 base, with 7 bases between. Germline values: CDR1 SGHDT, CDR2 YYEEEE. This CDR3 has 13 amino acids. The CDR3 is CASSFSGSYEQYV. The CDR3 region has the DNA TGTGCCAGCAGCTTCAGCGGTTCCTACGAGCAGTACGTC.

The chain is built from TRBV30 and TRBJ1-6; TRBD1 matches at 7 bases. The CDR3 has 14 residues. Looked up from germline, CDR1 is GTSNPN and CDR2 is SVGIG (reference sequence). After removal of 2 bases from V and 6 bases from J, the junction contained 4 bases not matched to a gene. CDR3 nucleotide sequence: TGTGCCTGGAGTTCACAGGGGATTAATTCACCCCTCCACTTT. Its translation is CAWSSQGINSPLHF.

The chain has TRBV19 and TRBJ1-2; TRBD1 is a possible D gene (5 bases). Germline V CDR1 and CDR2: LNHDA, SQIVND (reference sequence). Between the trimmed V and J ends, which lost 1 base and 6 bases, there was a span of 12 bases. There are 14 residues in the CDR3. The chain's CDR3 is CASSIAGSSHGYTF. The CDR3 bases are TGTGCCAGTAGTATAGCAGGGTCGAGCCATGGCTACACCTTC.

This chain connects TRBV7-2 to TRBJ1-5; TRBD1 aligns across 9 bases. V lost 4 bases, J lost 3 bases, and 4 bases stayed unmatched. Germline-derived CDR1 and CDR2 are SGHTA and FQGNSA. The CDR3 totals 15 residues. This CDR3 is CASSYGTGINQPQHF. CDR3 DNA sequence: TGTGCCAGCAGCTACGGGACAGGGATCAATCAGCCCCAGCATTTT.

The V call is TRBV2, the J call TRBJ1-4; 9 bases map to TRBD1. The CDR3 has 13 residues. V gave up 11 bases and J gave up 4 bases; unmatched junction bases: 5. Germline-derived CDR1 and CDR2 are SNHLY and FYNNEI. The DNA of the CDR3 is TGTGCCGTAGGGACAGGGCATAATGAAAAACTGTTTTTT. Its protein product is CAVGTGHNEKLFF.

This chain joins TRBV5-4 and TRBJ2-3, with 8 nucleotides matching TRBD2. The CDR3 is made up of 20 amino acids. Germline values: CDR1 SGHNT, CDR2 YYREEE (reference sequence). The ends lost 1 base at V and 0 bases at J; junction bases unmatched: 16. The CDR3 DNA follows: TGTGCCAGCAGCTTGAGGTGGAAGGCTAGCGGGCGTAGTAGCACAGATACGCAGTATTTT. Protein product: CASSLRWKASGRSSTDTQYF.

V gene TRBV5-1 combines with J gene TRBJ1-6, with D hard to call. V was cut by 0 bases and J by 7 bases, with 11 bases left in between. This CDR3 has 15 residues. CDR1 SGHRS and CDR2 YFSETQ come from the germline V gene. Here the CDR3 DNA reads TGCGCCAGCAGCTTGGGTCAGGATTCCAATTCACCCCTCCACTTT. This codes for CASSLGQDSNSPLHF.

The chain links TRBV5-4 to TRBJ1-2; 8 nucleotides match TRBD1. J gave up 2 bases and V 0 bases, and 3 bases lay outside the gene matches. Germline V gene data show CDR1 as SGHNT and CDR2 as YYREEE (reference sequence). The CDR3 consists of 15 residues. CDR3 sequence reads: CASSLGRGQNYGYTF. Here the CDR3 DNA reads TGTGCCAGCAGCTTGGGCAGGGGGCAAAACTATGGCTACACCTTC.

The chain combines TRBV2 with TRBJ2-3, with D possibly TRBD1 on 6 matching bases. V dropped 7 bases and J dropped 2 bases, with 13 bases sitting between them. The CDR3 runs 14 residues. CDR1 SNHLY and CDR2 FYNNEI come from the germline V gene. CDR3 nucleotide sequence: TGTGCCAGCATGGAAAACAGGGACACAGATACGCAGTATTTT. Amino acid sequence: CASMENRDTDTQYF.